This entry features one TCR beta chain sequence. The PCR employed 60 Vbeta primers together with 13 Jbeta primers. Sequenced by immunoSEQ multiplex PCR; TCRdb stores in-frame clones only, minus some. The data show some 180,000 clones, 85% seen once. This entry belongs to a study of cytomegalovirus exposure and HLA in healthy donors. The TCR was taken from a woman in her forties or fifties in good health and CMV-seronegative. Sample: PBMCs.

CDR3 loop: CASSQENNYNSPLHF. Written as DNA, the CDR3 is TGCGCCAGCAGCCAAGAGAACAATTATAATTCACCCCTCCACTTT. The rearrangement joins TRBV4-3 to TRBJ1-6; D is undetermined. This CDR3 contains 15 residues. From germline, CDR1 is LGHNA and CDR2 YSLEER. Trimming left V 0 bases short and J 4 bases short, with 7 bases between.